Listed below are T cell receptor beta chains from one sample, sequenced in a study of low-dose radiotherapy and immunotherapy resistance in tumors. TCRdb analysed the reads with MiXCR anew, one entry per CDR3 protein. Here the sample spans some 52,000 distinct CDR3 sequences, around a third being singletons. The sequencing here drew on PBMCs, taken after low-dose radiotherapy plus immunotherapy. These receptors were collected from a male donor with rectosigmoid adenocarcinoma. CDR3s include the opening cysteine and the closing phenylalanine or tryptophan. Fields, in order: D gene, V gene, J gene, clone size, CDR3 DNA, CDR3 protein. The D gene is left open where the match is weak. Size tells how often a clone was seen (once, few, many) or the class of an expanded clone, and some rows leave it out.

.	TRBV7-6	TRBJ2-1	many	TGTGCCAGCAGCTCCCTTACAGGGAAAGTCTACAATGAGCAGTTCTTC	CASSSLTGKVYNEQFF
.	TRBV29-1	TRBJ2-7	.	TGCAGCGTTGGAGGAGTGCCCTACGAGCAGTACTTC	CSVGGVPYEQYF
TRBD2	TRBV7-9	TRBJ2-7	.	TGTGCCAGCAGCTTCTTACTAGCGGACTCCTACGAGCAGTACTTC	CASSFLLADSYEQYF
TRBD2	TRBV4-2	TRBJ2-3	many	TGTGCCAGCAGCTTATTTAGCGGGGCAAACACAGATACGCAGTATTTT	CASSLFSGANTDTQYF
TRBD2	TRBV5-6	TRBJ2-7	many	TGTGCCAGCAGCCGGGGGGGAGCCCACGAGCAGTACTTC	CASSRGGAHEQYF
TRBD2	TRBV28	TRBJ2-2	many	TGTGCCAGCAGTCGGGACTATGAGGATTTCGGGGAGCTGTTTTTT	CASSRDYEDFGELFF
TRBD1	TRBV28	TRBJ2-1	.	TGTGCCACAAACAGGGGCTATGAGCAGTTCTTC	CATNRGYEQFF
.	TRBV6-2/TRBV6-3	TRBJ2-3	.	TGTGCCAGCAGTGAGGACGGGACAGATACGCAGTATTTT	CASSEDGTDTQYF
TRBD2	TRBV4-3	TRBJ2-7	medium-sized	TGCGCCAGCAGCCAAGATTGGAGGGCGGGAGGATCTTACGAGCAGTACTTC	CASSQDWRAGGSYEQYF
.	TRBV6-2/TRBV6-3	TRBJ1-1	medium-sized	TGTGCCAGCGGAATGGCTGGGGCGAACACTGAAGCTTTCTTT	CASGMAGANTEAFF
TRBD1	TRBV28	TRBJ1-4	.	TGTGCCAGCAGTCCGCCGGGGAACCTCTATGGGACAGGGAATGAAAAACTGTTTTTT	CASSPPGNLYGTGNEKLFF
.	TRBV4-2	TRBJ2-3	many	TGTGCCAGCAGCCAAGGGGACAGCACAGATACGCAGTATTTT	CASSQGDSTDTQYF
.	TRBV19	TRBJ1-4	many	TGTGCCAGTACCGTCCAGTGGGGCCGGAATGAAAAACTGTTTTTT	CASTVQWGRNEKLFF
.	TRBV10-3	TRBJ1-6	few	TGTGCCATCACGGAGGGATCTAATTCACCCCTCCACTTT	CAITEGSNSPLHF
.	TRBV9	TRBJ1-3	many	TGTGCCAGCAGCGTAGGAGGTCCTGGAAACACCATATATTTT	CASSVGGPGNTIYF
TRBD2	TRBV6-6	TRBJ2-3	.	TGTGCCAGCAGCCGCACGCGCGGGGGAACAGATACGCAGTATTTT	CASSRTRGGTDTQYF
TRBD2	TRBV23-1	TRBJ2-1	many	TGCGCCAGCAGTCAGTCGCTAGCGGGAAGGGATAGTGAGCAGTTCTTC	CASSQSLAGRDSEQFF
.	TRBV9	TRBJ1-2	many	TGTGCCAGCAGCGCTTCGTCGACGGGCTACACCTTC	CASSASSTGYTF
.	TRBV2	TRBJ2-7	many	TGTGCCAGCAGTGTAGCCTTGCGCGAGCAGTACTTC	CASSVALREQYF
.	TRBV2	TRBJ1-5	few	TGTGCCAGCCGTCGGGTTTCTGATCAGCCCCAGCATTTT	CASRRVSDQPQHF
TRBD2	TRBV28	TRBJ2-2	medium-sized	TGTGCCAGCACCCCCGCGTGGGCGGGAGAGAGCGGGGAGCTGTTTTTT	CASTPAWAGESGELFF
.	TRBV3-1	TRBJ1-5	many	TGTGCCAGCAGCCAAGAAATAGGAAATCAGCCCCAGCATTTT	CASSQEIGNQPQHF
.	TRBV4-1	TRBJ1-1	few	TGCGCCAGCAGCCTAGCGGGGGGGAACACTGAAGCTTTCTTT	CASSLAGGNTEAFF
.	TRBV4-1	TRBJ2-5	many	TGCGCCAGCAGCCTCCAAGAGCAGGGGTTGGGGGAGACCCAGTACTTC	CASSLQEQGLGETQYF
TRBD1	TRBV20-1	TRBJ1-1	many	TGCAGTGCTAGAGGGGGCGACAGGGCGCCCACTGAAGCTTTCTTT	CSARGGDRAPTEAFF
.	TRBV7-9	TRBJ1-2	many	TGTGCCAGCAGCTTAGCGCAGGGAGGGTATGGCTACACCTTC	CASSLAQGGYGYTF
TRBD1	TRBV7-6	TRBJ2-1	.	TGTGCCAGCAGCTCCCTTACAGGGGCCGAGCAGTTCTTC	CASSSLTGAEQFF
TRBD2	TRBV27	TRBJ2-1	many	TGTGCCAGCAGCCCCGGGGGGGCTAGGAATGAGCAGTTCTTC	CASSPGGARNEQFF
TRBD1	TRBV6-5	TRBJ1-1	.	TGTGCCAGCAGCAGTTTACAGGGGGCGGCGAACACTGAAGCTTTCTTT	CASSSLQGAANTEAFF
TRBD2	TRBV29-1	TRBJ2-1	.	TGCAGCGTCCTAGCGGGAGGGTCCTACAATGAGCAGTTCTTC	CSVLAGGSYNEQFF